This is a list of T cell receptor beta chains from one sample in a study of cytomegalovirus exposure and HLA in healthy donors. Profiled with immunoSEQ multiplex PCR; TCRdb holds only in-frame clones, not every one. This sample carries 200,000 to 250,000 clones, more than 60% of them seen once, and the ten largest clones take roughly 2.5%. Sequences were obtained from PBMCs. These receptors all come from a woman aged 60-75 years in good health and CMV-seropositive. Both conserved end residues are part of each CDR3. A D gene is named only where the DNA matches it firmly. Not every row has a clone size; where given, it reads once, few, many or a size class.

D | size | J | V | CDR3 | DNA
. | . | TRBJ1-2 | TRBV30 | CAWSVPGSYTF | TGTGCCTGGAGTGTACCCGGGAGTTACACCTTC
TRBD1 | . | TRBJ1-5 | TRBV19 | CASSQGLVQPQHF | TGTGCCAGTTCACAGGGGCTAGTTCAGCCCCAGCATTTT
TRBD2 | . | TRBJ2-5 | TRBV9 | CASTMGLAEETQYF | TGTGCCAGCACCATGGGACTAGCGGAAGAGACCCAGTACTTC
TRBD1 | once | TRBJ1-5 | TRBV30 | CAWSPGTGANQPQHF | TGTGCCTGGAGTCCCGGGACAGGGGCCAATCAGCCCCAGCATTTT
TRBD2 | . | TRBJ2-3 | TRBV11-2 | CASSFLRGGDTQYF | TGTGCCAGCAGCTTCTTACGGGGGGGAGATACGCAGTATTTT
. | . | TRBJ1-1 | TRBV5-1 | CASSSGPGGTEAFF | TGCGCCAGCAGCTCAGGACCGGGGGGCACTGAAGCTTTCTTT
TRBD2 | . | TRBJ2-1 | TRBV10-1 | CASSLAATYNEQFF | TGCGCCAGCAGTCTAGCGGCAACCTACAATGAGCAGTTCTTC
TRBD2 | . | TRBJ2-7 | TRBV11-2 | CASSFTSGTPMEQYF | TGTGCCAGCAGCTTCACTAGCGGGACTCCGATGGAGCAGTACTTC
TRBD2 | . | TRBJ2-5 | TRBV19 | CASSNLAGPRETQYF | TGTGCCAGTAGTAACCTAGCGGGACCACGAGAGACCCAGTACTTC
. | once | TRBJ1-1 | TRBV7-3 | CASSSNRGNTEAFF | TGTGCCAGCAGCTCTAACCGGGGAAACACTGAAGCTTTCTTT
TRBD1 | . | TRBJ1-5 | TRBV2 | CASSLDRGGNQPQHF | TGTGCCAGCAGTCTGGACAGGGGAGGCAATCAGCCCCAGCATTTT
TRBD2 | . | TRBJ2-5 | TRBV6-5 | CASSYQAGVETQYF | TGTGCCAGCAGTTACCAAGCGGGGGTCGAGACCCAGTACTTC
. | . | TRBJ2-5 | TRBV5-1 | CASSLGGRPDQETQYF | TGCGCCAGCAGCTTGGGAGGGAGGCCCGACCAAGAGACCCAGTACTTC
TRBD2 | . | TRBJ2-3 | TRBV2 | CASSVGSGGSSTDTQYF | TGTGCCAGCAGTGTCGGTAGCGGGGGATCTAGCACAGATACGCAGTATTTT
. | . | TRBJ1-3 | TRBV6-5 | CASRLGSGNTIYF | TGTGCCAGCAGGCTAGGCTCTGGAAACACCATATATTTT
. | . | TRBJ1-2 | TRBV6-1 | CASSEVAGVDGYTF | TGTGCCAGCAGTGAAGTAGCGGGCGTTGATGGCTACACCTTC
TRBD2 | . | TRBJ2-3 | TRBV9 | CASSKTSGGAGTQYF | TGTGCCAGCAGCAAGACTAGCGGGGGGGCTGGGACGCAGTATTTT
. | . | TRBJ1-5 | TRBV7-9 | CASSFSDQPQHF | TGTGCCAGCAGCTTTTCGGATCAGCCCCAGCATTTT
. | . | TRBJ1-2 | TRBV6-1 | CASSIQHPPRYGYTF | TGTGCCAGCAGTATACAGCACCCCCCCCGTTATGGCTACACCTTC
TRBD2 | . | TRBJ2-1 | TRBV7-2 | CASRNRGGNEQFF | TGTGCCAGCAGAAATCGGGGGGGGAATGAGCAGTTCTTC
TRBD1 | . | TRBJ1-2 | TRBV7-9 | CASSLQGARIVSGYTF | TGTGCCAGCAGCTTACAGGGGGCAAGAATCGTTTCTGGCTACACCTTC
. | few | TRBJ1-4 | TRBV2 | CASNFATTNEKLFF | TGTGCCAGCAACTTTGCCACAACTAATGAAAAACTGTTTTTT
. | few | TRBJ2-1 | TRBV18 | CASSPFEVAPTGGTSYNEQFF | TGTGCCAGCTCACCGTTCGAGGTGGCGCCGACCGGCGGGACCTCCTACAATGAGCAGTTCTTC